This T cell receptor (beta chain) is from a study of cytomegalovirus exposure and HLA in healthy donors (dated by TCRdb to about 2017). Regarding the study in general: According to an earlier analysis of 450 to 650 of the donors, about 190 million T cells yielded 120 million or so unique TCR beta sequences and 276 Gb of sequence data. An earlier analysis of approximately 640 of the donors applied high-throughput TCR beta sequencing to assess whether each TCR beta V gene segment acted as functional or pseudogenic. Class I and class II HLA loci were covered by the typing at four-digit resolution. The genetic ancestry cluster associated with self-reported Caucasian donors included 65% to 90% of the 398 genotyped donors. Along with the approximately 700-subject first cohort, a separate validation cohort of approximately 110 different subjects was used. Donor age, sex, ethnicity and CMV serostatus were collected together with the repertoire data. In a later genetic analysis, genome-wide SNP genotypes for 398 of the 666 donors were used, and that subset was treated as a discovery cohort. Rather than using new phenotypic data, the later analysis identified candidate immune exposures from TCR beta sequences and from how often those sequences occurred across donors. Across 300 to 500 genotyped donors of the cohort, an average of roughly 230,000 unique TCR beta nucleotide sequences per donor were sequenced, and 15% to 20% of those sequences were non-productive. The number of donors typed differed by locus, with 629-630 for A, B, C, DRB1 and DQB1, around 560 for DQA1, 600 to 610 for DPA1, and approximately 470 for DPB1. Four to six DR-DQ haplotypes were handled as single units for association and clustering, since linkage in the cohort was strong. A later analysis re-examined previously published TCR beta repertoires from just over 650 donors and added high-resolution HLA genotyping to investigate patterns of TCR occurrence. The aim of the study was to test whether cataloging public T cell receptors could identify signatures of past pathogen exposure. To predict cytomegalovirus infection status, the study combined high-throughput TCR immunosequencing, statistical association of individual TCRs with disease status, and machine learning. All discovery cohort repertoires had been generated using a single sequencing platform. The study profiled the T cell repertoires of about 640 subjects by immunosequencing and related them to cytomegalovirus serostatus. An early release covering over 500 HLA-typed donors comprised about 310 gigabases of sequencing data and tens of millions of unique TCR sequences. Paper-wide results and their limitations: A later analysis associated around 16,000 TCR beta sequences with specific HLA alleles at a false discovery rate of 0.05. According to a later genetic analysis, donors in an Asian-associated ancestry cluster had fewer N-insertions in productive TCRs than the roughly 700-donor mean. For the cohort, immune exposure information was limited to CMV serostatus. Because HLA typing was unavailable for some donors at each locus, only the typed subset was used in association tests. A further reported finding was that TCR beta sequences accurately predicted the HLA-A and HLA-B alleles for most subjects in the first cohort. In the study, around 150 TCR beta chains were listed as associated with cytomegalovirus. Most TCR sequences were seen in very few donors, while some public TCRs were found in many individuals. An association between a missense DCLRE1C variant and V-gene and J-gene trimming of TCR beta chains was found in a later genetic analysis and replicated in an independent cohort. A later analysis found that TCR association rates varied across HLA loci, with DRB1 alleles showing the most associated TCRs and HLA-C alleles the fewest. A later analysis found that HLA-associated TCR beta chains were more clonally expanded and had lower generation probabilities than equally common non-associated chains. Seventeen rarely observed V segments, including chromosome 9 orphons, were excluded from the earlier analysis of about 500 of the donors because counts were too low. In this cohort, only TCR beta chains were sequenced, and detectable features were limited by the absence of alpha or paired-chain data. In vitro tests confirmed that a few of the cytomegalovirus-associated TCR beta chains recognize cytomegalovirus antigens. The authors suggested that the approach could potentially be extended to other disease states and immunological phenotypes. When HLA alleles, especially DR and DQ, strongly co-occurred, attributing TCR associations to individual alleles was difficult. In an earlier analysis of some 500 of the donors, most TCR beta V segments appeared in productive rearrangements about 87% or about 30% of the time, broadly matching IMGT annotations. The 87-base-pair reads could not distinguish some IMGT-functional V segments, including TRBV6-2 and TRBV6-3, so those segments were excluded. Roughly uniform sequencing depth across donors was assumed in presence/absence analyses, although this assumption may not hold. The classifier was reported to diagnose cytomegalovirus status with high specificity and sensitivity in both the original cohort and the validation cohort. Correlated functional status among segregating V segments might reflect linkage disequilibrium, but an unknown experimental factor could not be ruled out. Several of the top co-occurrence clusters appeared to be linked to parvovirus B19, influenza, CMV and Epstein-Barr virus, according to a later analysis. A cluster of highly shared sequence variants was judged likely to represent a technical artifact of the sequencing pipeline. Most CMV-associated TCR beta chains appeared to be HLA-restricted in a later analysis, and the HLA associations seemed to be driven largely by CMV exposure.

The cohort consisted of approximately 690 healthy bone marrow donors. At the time of sampling, every cohort member was nominally healthy, though immune exposures that went unrecorded were likely present. The donor tested CMV seropositive, placing the donor among the 289 seropositive members of the cohort. Each donor provided a peripheral blood sample, and peripheral blood mononuclear cells were used for TCR beta sequencing. Genomic DNA was extracted from the blood cell samples with the Qiagen DNeasy Blood Extraction Kit. From the cysteine up to the phenylalanine, the CDR3 has a length of 16 residues. The DNA shown is the 48-base CDR3, in frame from base 1. CDR1 and CDR2, looked up from the germline V gene (reference sequence), are MNHEY and SMNVEV. V lost 2 bases and J lost 5 bases, and the count of bases not matched to a germline gene is 6. Remarks on this clone: Which antigen it targets is not known. It has no much larger one-base neighbor in the sample; base qualities were not kept.

The library was built by means of the immunoSEQ multiplex PCR assay. For the multiplex PCR, a mixture combining 60 forward primers for TCR Vbeta segments and 13 reverse primers for TCR Jbeta segments was used. The CDR3 region of rearranged TCR beta genes was amplified from genomic DNA with a multiplex PCR assay. The Illumina HiSeq System was used to sequence the amplified TCR beta libraries as 87-base-pair reads. From the authors' description of their analysis: Across the 670 or so repertoires, a later analysis counted tens of millions of unique TCR beta chains, roughly 11 million of which were shared by at least two donors. Raw reads were error-corrected and collapsed into unique sequences with a nearest-neighbor algorithm that merged closely related sequences to remove PCR and sequencing errors. CDR3 sequences were aligned to IMGT reference sequences to assign V, D and J gene segments. For a sequence to be retained, a match of at least six nucleotides to both a V gene segment and a J gene segment was required. Rearrangements were classified as productive when the CDR3 lacked stop codons and remained in frame with V and J, and all other rearrangements were classified as non-productive. Following IMGT convention, CDR3 was defined as the stretch from the second conserved V-encoded cysteine up to the conserved J-encoded phenylalanine. The earlier analysis of 500 to 750 of the donors excluded any sequence lacking an unambiguous match to a single V gene segment. An earlier analysis of 500 to 600 of the donors classified V segments as functional when productive rearrangements were above 56.7% and as segregating when the standard deviation between donors was above 5%. A statistical classification framework was developed to diagnose cytomegalovirus status using the catalog of TCR beta chain sequences. A later analysis assigned V and J genes by comparing TCR nucleotide sequences with IMGT/GENE-DB human TR gene sequences. The TCRdist pipeline was used in a later analysis to assign CDR3 sequences and most-parsimonious VDJ recombination scenarios. A later analysis defined each TCR beta chain by its CDR3 amino acid sequence plus V-gene family, and excluded reads lacking a unique V-gene family. A later analysis removed roughly 590 highly shared, low-generation-probability nucleotide sequences to deal with suspected cross-contamination and a sequencing artifact. A later analysis calculated a clonal expansion index for each public chain from normalized within-repertoire ranks of inferred template counts. In a later analysis, generation probabilities were computed using a VDJ recombination model fitted to out-of-frame rearrangements, and the results were checked against IGoR. In a later analysis, hypergeometric tests were used to score TCR-TCR, TCR-HLA and TCR-CMV co-occurrence, with a repertoire-size bias correction applied to TCR pairs. A later analysis estimated false discovery rates by permuting HLA or CMV assignments 20 times. In a later analysis, co-occurring TCRs were grouped using DBSCAN, and TCRdist sequence similarity was added for clustering within HLA-allele-positive subsets. Repertoires with fewer than 30,000 or more than 120,000 public chains, plus five repertoires with anomalous nucleotide sharing, were excluded from co-occurrence clustering. This immuneACCESS table, as held by TCRdb, lists in-frame sequences with V and J called but not all clones. Of the missing ones, under half trace to an unresolved V gene in checked studies; the others have no known cause. Clonal size and the V and J genes are those of that table, whereas D and trimming came from the DNA. For this sample the table gives fewer than 80,000 clones, of which around 68% were detected only once. In total, the top ten clones hold nearly 25% of the sample.

This receptor was taken from a man aged 45-60 years in good health and CMV-seropositive. The chain is assembled from TRBV27 and TRBJ2-2; the central 9 bases match TRBD1. The specimen sequenced was PBMCs. The encoded CDR3 is CASSLGQGLRTGELFF. The DNA sequence follows: TGTGCCAGCAGTTTAGGACAGGGGCTGAGGACCGGGGAGCTGTTTTTT.